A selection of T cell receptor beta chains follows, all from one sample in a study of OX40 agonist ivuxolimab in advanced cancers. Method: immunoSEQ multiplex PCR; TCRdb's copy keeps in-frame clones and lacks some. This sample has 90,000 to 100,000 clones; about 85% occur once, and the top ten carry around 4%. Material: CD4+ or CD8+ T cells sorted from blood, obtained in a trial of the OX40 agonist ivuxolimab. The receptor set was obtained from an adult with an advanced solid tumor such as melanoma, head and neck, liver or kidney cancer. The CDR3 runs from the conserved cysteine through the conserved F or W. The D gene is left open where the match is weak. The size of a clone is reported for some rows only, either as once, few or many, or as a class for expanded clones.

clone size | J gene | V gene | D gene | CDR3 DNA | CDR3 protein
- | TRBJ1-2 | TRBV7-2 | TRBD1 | TGTGCCAGCAGCCGGGGACAGACCTATGGCTACACCTTC | CASSRGQTYGYTF
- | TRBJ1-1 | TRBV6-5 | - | TGTGCCAGCAGGAGGGAGCGTGAAGCTTTCTTT | CASRREREAFF
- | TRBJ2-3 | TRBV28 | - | TGTGCCAGCAGTGGGGGTGGGGTGGGAGAGAACCCTAGCACAGATACGCAGTATTTT | CASSGGGVGENPSTDTQYF
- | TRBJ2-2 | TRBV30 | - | TGTGCCTCAGGCTGGGGGAACACCGGGGAGCTGTTTTTT | CASGWGNTGELFF
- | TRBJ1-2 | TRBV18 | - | TGTGCCAGCTCATCAGGGCGGCCTTCCGGCTACACCTTC | CASSSGRPSGYTF
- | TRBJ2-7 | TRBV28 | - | TGTGCCAGCAGTTCCAGCCCCCGGACAGACTACGAGCAGTACTTC | CASSSSPRTDYEQYF
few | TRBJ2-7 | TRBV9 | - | TGTGCCAGCAGCGCGAGAAGGGACTCCACCTACGAGCAGTACTTC | CASSARRDSTYEQYF
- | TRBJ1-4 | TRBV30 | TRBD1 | TGTGCCTGGAATGCGGGACAGGGCTACGAAAAACTGTTTTTT | CAWNAGQGYEKLFF
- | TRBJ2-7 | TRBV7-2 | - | TGTGCCATCCCAATGGGGCCCACCTACGAGCAGTACTTC | CAIPMGPTYEQYF
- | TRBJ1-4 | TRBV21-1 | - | TGTGCCAGCAGCAAAGTATTCCAGGAATTGGCTGAAAAACTGTTTTTT | CASSKVFQELAEKLFF
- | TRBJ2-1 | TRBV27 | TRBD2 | TGTGCCAGCAGCCTCGGGGGGGACCGCACCTACAATGAGCAGTTCTTC | CASSLGGDRTYNEQFF
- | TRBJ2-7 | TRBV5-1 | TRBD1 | TGTGCCAGCAGCTTTCCAGACAGGGGGCGCTCCTACGAGCAGTACTTC | CASSFPDRGRSYEQYF
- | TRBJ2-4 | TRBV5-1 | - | TGCGCCAGCAGCCCAGGGCTGGGGAACATTCAGTACTTC | CASSPGLGNIQYF
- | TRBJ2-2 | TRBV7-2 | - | TGTGCCAGCAGCTCCTACCTTAACACCGGGGAGCTGTTTTTT | CASSSYLNTGELFF
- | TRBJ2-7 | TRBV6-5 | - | TGTGCCAGCAGTTACTCGAAAAATTCATTGAGCTACGAGCAGTACTTC | CASSYSKNSLSYEQYF
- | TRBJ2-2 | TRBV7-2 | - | TGTGCCACCAGCAGGGTCGGGGACACCGGGGAGCTGTTTTTT | CATSRVGDTGELFF
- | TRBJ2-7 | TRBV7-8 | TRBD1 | TGTGCCAGCAGCTCCCTCAGGACAGGTACCTACGAGCAGTACTTC | CASSSLRTGTYEQYF
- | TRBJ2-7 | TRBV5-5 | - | TGTGCCAGCAGGGATCGAAACTCCTACGAGCAGTACTTC | CASRDRNSYEQYF
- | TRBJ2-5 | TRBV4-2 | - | TGTGCCAGCAGCCAAGGGGTCGAGGGGCAAGAGACCCAGTACTTC | CASSQGVEGQETQYF
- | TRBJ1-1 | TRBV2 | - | TGTGCCAGCGAACGGGGACGGAACACTGAAGCTTTCTTT | CASERGRNTEAFF
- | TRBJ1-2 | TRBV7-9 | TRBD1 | TGTGCCAGCAGCTCCTCTAGGGGCAGGGGGGATAGTGGCTACACCTTC | CASSSSRGRGDSGYTF
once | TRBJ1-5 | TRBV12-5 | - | TGTGCTAGTGGTTTGGGTATTACAGGGAATCAGCCCCAGCATTTT | CASGLGITGNQPQHF
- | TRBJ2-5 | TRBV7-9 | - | TGTGCCAGCAGCTGGGGGGCAGGGGAGACCCAGTACTTC | CASSWGAGETQYF